This T cell receptor beta chain was profiled in a study of blood T cell repertoires in COVID-19. Study background: Donors in the United States, Italy and Spain gave samples during acute or convalescent COVID-19. T cells, B-cell-depleted T cells, or PBMCs provided the cDNA or gDNA that served as material.

This clone was recorded only once. Original data processing: Estimation of nucleated cell counts was performed using reference gene primer amplification. Produced via immunoSEQ multiplex PCR; TCRdb's table is partial and in-frame only. The V and J calls and clone size were taken over from that table, and D and trimming were inferred from the DNA. The sample holds under 95,000 clones; about 88% are singletons and the top ten take approximately 19%. This CDR3 spans 14 amino acids. The germline V gene encodes CDR1 SGHRS and CDR2 YFSETQ. J lost 7 bases, V lost 0 bases, and 6 bases had no gene match. This sequence was found in a woman older than 75 with acute or convalescent COVID-19. The chain couples TRBV5-1 to TRBJ2-7; 8 bases align to TRBD1. Sequenced sample: peripheral blood. The CDR3 DNA sequence: TGCGCCAGCAGCTTGGAGCAGGGGGCGAGAGAGCAGTACTTC. This translates into CASSLEQGAREQYF.